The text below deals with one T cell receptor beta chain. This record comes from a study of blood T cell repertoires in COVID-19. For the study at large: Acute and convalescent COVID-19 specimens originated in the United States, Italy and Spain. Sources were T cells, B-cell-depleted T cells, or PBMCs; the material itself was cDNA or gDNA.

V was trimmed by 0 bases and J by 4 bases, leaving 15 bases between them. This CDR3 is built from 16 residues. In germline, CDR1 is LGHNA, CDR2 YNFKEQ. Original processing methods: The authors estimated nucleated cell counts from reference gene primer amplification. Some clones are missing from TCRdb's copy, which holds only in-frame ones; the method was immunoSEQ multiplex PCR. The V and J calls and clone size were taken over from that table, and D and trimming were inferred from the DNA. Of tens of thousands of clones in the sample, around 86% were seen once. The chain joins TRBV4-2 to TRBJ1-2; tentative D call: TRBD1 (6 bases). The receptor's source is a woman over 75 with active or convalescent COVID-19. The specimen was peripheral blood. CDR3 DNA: TGTGCCAGCAGCCAAGATGTAGCGACAGGAGCCTATGGCTACACCTTC. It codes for CASSQDVATGAYGYTF.